This passage covers 14 T cell receptor beta chains from one sample sequenced in a study of shared clonotypes between healthy human individuals. Naive CD8 isolation took CD45RO-negative cells positively selected for CCR7 and excluded terminally differentiated effector memory CD45RA+ cells. Measured with immunoSEQ multiplex PCR; TCRdb has only the in-frame clones, and not every one. Among hundreds of thousands of clones listed, approximately 96% were seen once. Sequencing used naive CD8+ T cells sorted from blood. These receptors were taken from a woman aged 25 to 39 in good health.

The chain combines TRBV9 with TRBJ1-5; D may be TRBD1 (6 bases). This CDR3 comprises 14 residues. Trimming removed 4 bases at V and 3 bases at J, with 11 bases between. CDR1 and CDR2 from the germline V gene are SGDLS and YYNGEE. The CDR3 here is CASSPPGVNQPQHF. DNA for the CDR3: TGTGCCAGCAGCCCCCCAGGGGTCAATCAGCCCCAGCATTTT.

The genes are TRBV28 and TRBJ1-1, with 9 positions matching TRBD1. Germline V gene sequence: CDR1 MDHEN, CDR2 SYDVKM. V gave up 4 bases and J gave up 10 bases; unmatched junction bases: 7. CDR3 length: 13 residues. This chain's CDR3 is CASSSTGGPTAFF. CDR3 coding DNA: TGTGCCAGCAGTTCGACAGGGGGGCCTACAGCTTTCTTT.

A single count supports this clone. The J gene is TRBJ1-1, the V gene TRBV7-8; no firm D call. Per the germline V gene, CDR1 is SGHVS and CDR2 is FQNEAQ. This CDR3 has 15 residues. Trimming took off 5 bases at V and 1 base at J, with 14 bases between the two ends. The CDR3: CASSPLLGKNTEAFF. CDR3 nucleotide sequence: TGTGCCAGCAGCCCCCTCTTGGGGAAGAACACTGAAGCTTTCTTT.

This clone has only one observation. The V gene is TRBV27, the J gene TRBJ2-1; D is perhaps TRBD2 (6 bases). This CDR3 is 14 amino acids long. Looked up from germline, CDR1 is MNHEY and CDR2 is SMNVEV (reference sequence). Trimming left V 3 bases short and J 3 bases short, with 9 bases between. The CDR3 region is CASSFSGDYNEQFF. The CDR3 coding sequence is TGTGCCAGCAGTTTTTCGGGGGACTACAATGAGCAGTTCTTC.

This clone was observed a single time. The rearrangement joins TRBV5-1 to TRBJ1-2; D not certain. The CDR3 is made up of 13 amino acids. The V gene's germline CDR1 is SGHRS and CDR2 YFSETQ. V was shortened by 2 bases and J by 2 bases, with 7 bases between the two germline ends. CDR3 nucleotides: TGCGCCAGCAGCTTTGGGAAGAACTATGGCTACACCTTC. It codes for CASSFGKNYGYTF.

The rearrangement links TRBV7-3 to TRBJ2-3; the D is unclear. The V end lost 5 bases, the J end lost 0 bases, and 15 bases lay between the germline ends. The CDR3 contains 16 residues. The germline CDR1 and CDR2 sequences are SGHTA and FQGTGA. The DNA of the CDR3 is TGTGCCAGCAGCCTAGGGCGGATTGCTAGCACAGATACGCAGTATTTT. It codes for CASSLGRIASTDTQYF.

V usage is TRBV10-2 and J usage is TRBJ2-1, with a weak D call TRBD2 (5 bases). The CDR3 totals 13 residues. The ends were cut back, 7 bases at V and 1 base at J, with 8 bases in the middle. Germline CDR1 WSHSY, CDR2 SAAADI. CDR3 in amino acids: CASTVASYNEQFF. The DNA of the CDR3 is TGCGCCAGCACTGTAGCGTCCTACAATGAGCAGTTCTTC.

The gene calls are TRBV5-4 and TRBJ2-2; D not certain. The germline V gene has CDR1 SGHNT and CDR2 YYREEE (reference sequence). The ends were cut back, 0 bases at V and 5 bases at J, with 11 bases in the middle. CDR3 length: 15 residues. This CDR3 is CASSLERVRTGELFF. The CDR3 DNA reads as TGTGCCAGCAGCTTGGAAAGGGTTCGAACCGGGGAGCTGTTTTTT.

The V and J genes are TRBV6-1 and TRBJ1-1; unclear D gene. The CDR3 spans 11 residues. V was shortened by 5 bases and J by 5 bases, with 6 bases between the two germline ends. CDR1 and CDR2 from the germline V gene are MNHNS and SASEGT. The CDR3 nucleotides read TGTGCCAGCAGTTACGGGACTGAAGCTTTCTTT. Translated: CASSYGTEAFF.

This chain connects TRBV2 to TRBJ2-2; TRBD2 aligns across 7 bases. The V gene end was trimmed by 1 base and the J gene end by 3 bases; junction bases not matched to a gene: 5. Looked up from germline, CDR1 is SNHLY and CDR2 is FYNNEI. This CDR3 has 16 amino acids. As DNA, the CDR3 is TGTGCCAGCAGTGAAGGGGGAGGGAGGTACACCGGGGAGCTGTTTTTT. Amino acid sequence: CASSEGGGRYTGELFF.

This clone was seen just once. The same CDR3 also results from other DNA sequences found in this sample. The gene calls are TRBV6-6 and TRBJ2-7; D call uncertain. The length of the CDR3 is 14 residues. V was cut by 0 bases and J by 0 bases, with 6 bases left in between. The germline V gene encodes CDR1 MNHNY and CDR2 SVGAGI (reference sequence). CDR3 region: CASSYSGSSYEQYF. The CDR3 DNA sequence: TGTGCCAGCAGTTACTCGGGAAGCTCCTACGAGCAGTACTTC.

This clone appeared a single time. The J gene is TRBJ2-7, the V gene TRBV2, with TRBD2 matching over 9 bases. The CDR3 loop spans 19 amino acids. The V gene's germline CDR1 is SNHLY and CDR2 FYNNEI. V gave up 1 base and J gave up 4 bases; unmatched junction bases: 17. Here the CDR3 reads CASSEVGLAGRPGGYEQYF. CDR3 bases: TGTGCCAGCAGTGAAGTAGGCCTAGCGGGACGCCCGGGGGGTTACGAGCAGTACTTC.

The chain has TRBV28 and TRBJ2-7; 12 bases match TRBD2. The CDR3 sequence is 15 residues long. Germline-derived CDR1 and CDR2 are MDHEN and SYDVKM. V lost 6 bases, J lost 4 bases, and 7 bases stayed unmatched. This CDR3 reads CASSVTSGRPYEQYF. The DNA of the CDR3 is TGTGCCAGCAGCGTTACTAGCGGGAGGCCTTACGAGCAGTACTTC.

J is TRBJ1-1 and V is TRBV7-9; D is unresolved. CDR3 length equals 11 residues. From germline, CDR1 is SEHNR and CDR2 FQNEAQ (reference sequence). V dropped 7 bases and J dropped 0 bases, with 3 bases sitting between them. DNA of the CDR3: TGTGCCAGCAATGTGAACACTGAAGCTTTCTTT. Protein: CASNVNTEAFF.